A selection of T cell receptor beta chains follows, all from one sample in a study of cytomegalovirus exposure and HLA in healthy donors. Sequenced by immunoSEQ multiplex PCR; TCRdb stores in-frame clones only, minus some. Here the sample spans 150,000 to 200,000 clones, 70% to 85% being singletons. The specimen sequenced was PBMCs. All receptors derive from a woman younger than 45 in good health and CMV-seropositive. Each CDR3 is given with its conserved first and last residue. The D gene is left open where the match is weak. Clone sizes are given selectively: once, few, many, or a class where the clone is expanded.

>-|TRBV5-1|-
CASSSDSSNEQFF
>TRBD2|TRBV11-3|few
CASSTQWSGGKYF
>-|TRBV15|-
CATSREGGASNYGYTF
>-|TRBV7-3|once
CASSLKGGGTGELFF
>-|TRBV30|once
CAWNRGAVNTEAFF
>-|TRBV19|-
CASSPGVGASSYEQYF
>-|TRBV5-1|-
CASSSGTSTDTQYF
>TRBD2|TRBV27|-
CASSPSYRTSGPYNEQFF
>TRBD1|TRBV25-1|-
CASSPRGSNYGYTF
>-|TRBV28|-
CASSSLYQPQHF
>TRBD2|TRBV5-6|once
CASSRGGGIWGTQNIQYF
>-|TRBV2|-
CASSPGGASNQPQHF
>TRBD1|TRBV10-3|-
CATRDSYSGANVLTF
>TRBD1|TRBV6-5|-
CASSRDSVDQYF
>-|TRBV5-1|-
CASSPVGGGEQYF
>-|TRBV2|-
CASRVGQNREKLFF
>-|TRBV5-1|-
CASSLGGVNTGELFF
>-|TRBV9|few
CASGGARTDTQYF
>-|TRBV27|-
CASSLATQYF
>-|TRBV6-5|-
CASSYSTGGETQYF
>-|TRBV15|-
CATSRERGTGELFF
>TRBD1|TRBV28|-
CASSFSPGQGAWGYTF
>TRBD2|TRBV27|-
CASSLNSGSTDTQYF
>TRBD1|TRBV18|few
CASSPPGQGANKPYNEQFF
>TRBD1|TRBV9|once
CASSPHRGHQPQHF
>TRBD2|TRBV28|-
CASSFRRLAVSYEQYF
>TRBD2|TRBV2|-
CASRPSGSSADTQYF
>TRBD2|TRBV5-1|-
CASRFTGLAEETQYF
>-|TRBV19|-
CASSIALNTEAFF
>TRBD2|TRBV4-2|-
CASSLSGSSTDTQYF
>TRBD1|TRBV2|-
CASGTVLYNEQFF
>-|TRBV7-9|-
CASTLEDRPNYGYTF
>TRBD2|TRBV14|-
CASSQGLAGEQFF
>-|TRBV6-1|-
CASSGRLTVRDEQYF
>TRBD1|TRBV27|-
CASSLLGPGGTSATEAFF
>TRBD1|TRBV6-5|-
CASSYSGTGEGGYTF
>TRBD2|TRBV7-8|-
CASSSREGQGYEQYF
>-|TRBV7-9|-
CASSLVGGARETQYF